The sequence of this T cell receptor (beta chain) was determined in a study of prognosis after radiotherapy for stage I lung cancer. The overall study: Seven of the patients had squamous cell carcinoma tumors, while roughly 13 had adenocarcinoma tumors.

TCR beta CDR3 was amplified from genomic DNA by two-round multiplex PCR. Primers specific to each TRBV and TRBJ gene drove first-round PCR. TCRdb analysed the multiplex PCR reads with MiXCR anew, one entry per CDR3 protein. Here the sample spans about 14,000 distinct CDR3 sequences, 31% being singletons. The CDR3 consists of 16 residues. Germline values: CDR1 MDHEN, CDR2 SYDVKM. J lost 1 base, V lost 6 bases, and 8 bases had no gene match. Blood draws of about 6.2 milliliters of peripheral blood occurred at each of two time points. This clonotype was counted ten times or more. Sequencing used PBMCs, obtained before or after stereotactic body radiation therapy (not recorded which). The chain combines TRBV28 with TRBJ2-3, with 9 positions matching TRBD1. The receptor comes from a donor over 45 with non-small cell lung cancer. The CDR3, as DNA: TGTGCCAGCAGCCCACAGGGGGCAATGGGCACAGATACGCAGTATTTT. Translated, it gives CASSPQGAMGTDTQYF.